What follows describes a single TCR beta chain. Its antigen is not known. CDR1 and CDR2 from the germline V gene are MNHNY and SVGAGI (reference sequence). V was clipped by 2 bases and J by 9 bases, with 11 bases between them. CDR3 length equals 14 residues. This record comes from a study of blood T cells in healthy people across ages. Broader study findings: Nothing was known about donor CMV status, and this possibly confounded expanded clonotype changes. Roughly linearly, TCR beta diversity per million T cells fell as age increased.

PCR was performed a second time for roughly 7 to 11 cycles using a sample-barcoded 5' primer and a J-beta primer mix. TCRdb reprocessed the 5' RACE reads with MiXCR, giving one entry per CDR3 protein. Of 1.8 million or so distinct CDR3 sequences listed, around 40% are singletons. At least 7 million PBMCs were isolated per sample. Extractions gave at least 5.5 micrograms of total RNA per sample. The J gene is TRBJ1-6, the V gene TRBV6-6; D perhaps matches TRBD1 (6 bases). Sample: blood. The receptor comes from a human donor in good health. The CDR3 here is CASSYAGVTSPLHF. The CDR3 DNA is TGTGCCAGCAGTTACGCAGGGGTTACTTCACCCCTCCACTTT.